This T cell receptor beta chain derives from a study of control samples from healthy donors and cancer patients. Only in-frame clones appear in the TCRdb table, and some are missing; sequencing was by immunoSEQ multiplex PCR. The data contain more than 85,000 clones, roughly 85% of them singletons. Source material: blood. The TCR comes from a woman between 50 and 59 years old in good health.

The CDR3 loop reads CASSLAVVNTEAFF. The DNA of the CDR3 is TGTGCCAGCAGCTTGGCTGTGGTAAACACTGAAGCTTTCTTT. This chain uses TRBV5-4 with TRBJ1-1; no reliable D call. Germline lookup yields CDR1 SGHNT and CDR2 YYREEE (reference sequence). With 0 bases removed from V and 2 bases from J, the gap between germline ends came to 8 bases. The CDR3 is 14 residues long.